Below are 2 T cell receptor beta chains sequenced from a single sample in a study of cytomegalovirus exposure and HLA in healthy donors. Libraries were prepared by immunoSEQ multiplex PCR; TCRdb keeps only in-frame clonotypes and omits some of them. The sample contains around 300,000 clones, around 86% of which appear only once. The sequenced sample was PBMCs. These receptors all come from a woman aged 18-29 years in good health and CMV-seronegative.

The V call is TRBV7-3, the J call TRBJ2-3; weak D call: TRBD2 (6 bases). CDR1 is SGHTA and CDR2 is FQGTGA in the germline V gene. Trimming shortened V by 0 bases and J by 4 bases, and 14 bases separated the two germline ends. The CDR3 runs to 16 residues. The CDR3 sequence: CASSLTAGLAADTQYF. CDR3 sequence (DNA): TGTGCCAGCAGCTTAACAGCGGGCCTAGCCGCAGATACGCAGTATTTT.

The chain employs TRBV30 and TRBJ1-3, with a tentative D call TRBD1 (6 bases). Trimming removed 2 bases at V and 2 bases at J, with 10 bases between. This CDR3 is built from 14 residues. CDR1 and CDR2 (germline): GTSNPN, SVGIG (reference sequence). CDR3: CAWSLGTPGNTIYF. The CDR3 DNA reads TGTGCCTGGAGTCTAGGGACACCTGGAAACACCATATATTTT.